The 23 T cell receptor beta chains presented below share a single source sample, sequenced in a study of shared clonotypes between healthy human individuals. Sequencing used immunoSEQ multiplex PCR; TCRdb keeps in-frame clones, though not all of them. Of around 500,000 clones in the sample, less than 80% are singletons; the top ten hold approximately 12%. The source material was PBMCs. These receptors originate from a woman in her thirties or forties in good health. Some clones in this sample may be carry-over from other donors' samples.

The chain has TRBV18 and TRBJ2-1; D is unresolved. This CDR3 has 14 residues. The V and J ends lost 6 bases and 0 bases respectively, with 9 bases between them. Germline values: CDR1 KGHSH, CDR2 LQKENI. The CDR3 spells CASSDSTSYNEQFF. The CDR3 DNA reads as TGTGCCAGCTCCGATAGTACCTCCTACAATGAGCAGTTCTTC. The full variable domain, with the rest looked up from reference TRBV18 and TRBJ2-1, is NAGVMQNPRHLVRRRGQEARLRCSPMKGHSHVYWYRQLPEEGLKFMVYLQKENIIDESGMPKERFSAEFPKEGPSILRIQQVVRGDSAAYFCASSDSTSYNEQFFGPGTRLTVL.

This chain connects TRBV2 to TRBJ2-2; tentatively, D is TRBD2 (7 bases). Trimming removed 7 bases from V and 5 bases from J, with 11 bases in between. The CDR3 length is 13 residues. CDR1 SNHLY and CDR2 FYNNEI come from the germline V gene. The CDR3 region has the DNA TGTGCCAGCAAAAGGGGGGGGACCGGGGAGCTGTTTTTT. As protein: CASKRGGTGELFF. Using reference TRBV2 and TRBJ2-2 for the parts outside the CDR3, the full variable domain is EPEVTQTPSHQVTQMGQEVILRCVPISNHLYFYWYRQILGQKVEFLVSFYNNEISEKSEIFDDQFSVERPDGSNFTLKIRSTKLEDSAMYFCASKRGGTGELFFGEGSRLTVL.

The chain combines TRBV7-6 with TRBJ1-3; TRBD1 matches at 8 bases. The V segment lost 0 bases and the J segment 0 bases; nucleotides outside the gene matches: 4. The CDR3 has 17 residues. Germline CDR1 is SGHVS and CDR2 is FNYEAQ. The CDR3 here is CASSLAQGTGSGNTIYF. The CDR3 DNA follows: TGTGCCAGCAGCTTAGCGCAAGGGACAGGCTCTGGAAACACCATATATTTT.

The CDR3 coding sequence is TGTGCCAGCAGCCCTAGTGGGGGAGGGAACACCGGGGAGCTGTTTTTT. Translating gives CASSPSGGGNTGELFF. This chain connects TRBV7-6 to TRBJ2-2, with a possible D match to TRBD2 (6 bases). This CDR3 region has 16 residues. Per germline, CDR1 SGHVS and CDR2 FNYEAQ. V was clipped by 5 bases and J by 1 base, with 14 bases between them.

V is TRBV5-1 and J is TRBJ2-3; the D gene is possibly TRBD1 (5 bases). Trimming took off 0 bases at V and 2 bases at J, with 7 bases between the two ends. Germline lookup yields CDR1 SGHRS and CDR2 YFSETQ. The CDR3 is 14 residues long. The CDR3 reads CASSLEGITDTQYF. For the CDR3, the DNA is TGCGCCAGCAGCTTGGAGGGGATCACAGATACGCAGTATTTT. The complete variable domain, with remaining parts taken from reference TRBV5-1 and TRBJ2-3, reads KAGVTQTPRYLIKTRGQQVTLSCSPISGHRSVSWYQQTPGQGLQFLFEYFSETQRNKGNFPGRFSGRQFSNSRSEMNVSTLELGDSALYLCASSLEGITDTQYFGPGTRLTVL.

The chain couples TRBV9 to TRBJ1-1; D may be TRBD1 (5 bases). V was pared by 0 bases and J by 1 base, with 7 bases between. Looked up from germline, CDR1 is SGDLS and CDR2 is YYNGEE. The CDR3 extends over 14 amino acids. This CDR3 reads CASSVGDRNTEAFF. The CDR3 region has the DNA TGTGCCAGCAGCGTAGGGGACCGGAACACTGAAGCTTTCTTT.

The chain is built from TRBV5-1 and TRBJ2-1; 7 nucleotides agree with TRBD2. CDR3 size: 14 residues. Germline V CDR1 and CDR2: SGHRS, YFSETQ. Trimming removed 3 bases from V and 7 bases from J; junction bases left unmatched: 7. For the CDR3, the DNA is TGCGCCAGCAGCTCGGGACTAATTTTTAATGAGCAGTTCTTC. Translated: CASSSGLIFNEQFF.

This clone has just a few counts. The V call is TRBV10-2, the J call TRBJ2-6; D is undetermined. Germline V gene lookup returns CDR1 WSHSY and CDR2 SAAADI. Trimming removed 2 bases from V and 0 bases from J, with 5 bases in between. This CDR3 has 15 amino acids. The CDR3 DNA is TGCGCCAGCAGTGAGGTGCTCTCTGGGGCCAACGTCCTGACTTTC. This gives the protein CASSEVLSGANVLTF.

The table lists this clone with a count of one. The same CDR3 can be traced to other DNA sequences in this sample. The chain is built from TRBV18 and TRBJ1-5; 8 nucleotides align to TRBD1. Unmatched junction bases numbered 2, after V lost 3 bases and J lost 4 bases. CDR3 size: 14 residues. CDR1 and CDR2 from the germline V gene are KGHSH and LQKENI. The CDR3 spells CASSPGTGNQPQHF. The CDR3 DNA sequence: TGTGCCAGCTCACCCGGGACAGGTAATCAGCCCCAGCATTTT.

Ten or more counts support this clone. The chain is built from TRBV28 and TRBJ1-5; no clear D. CDR1 MDHEN and CDR2 SYDVKM come from the germline V gene. The CDR3 consists of 14 residues. V was shortened by 5 bases and J by 1 base, with 9 bases between the two germline ends. Here the CDR3 DNA reads TGTGCCAGCAGTACCGGTTTCAGCAATCAGCCCCAGCATTTT. It encodes CASSTGFSNQPQHF.

The gene calls are TRBV28 and TRBJ2-6, with a possible D match to TRBD1 (6 bases). Per the germline V gene, CDR1 is MDHEN and CDR2 is SYDVKM. The length of the CDR3 is 16 residues. The V end lost 6 bases, the J end lost 0 bases, and 12 bases lay between the germline ends. The CDR3: CASSRTVPSGANVLTF. CDR3 sequence (DNA): TGTGCCAGCAGCCGGACAGTCCCCTCTGGGGCCAACGTCCTGACTTTC.

In this sample, this clone turned up a few times. The chain links TRBV9 to TRBJ1-1; weak D call: TRBD1 (6 bases). The V end lost 3 bases, the J end lost 1 base, and 13 bases lay between the germline ends. This CDR3 contains 15 residues. CDR1 and CDR2 from the germline V gene are SGDLS and YYNGEE. Here the CDR3 reads CASSASTGGNTEAFF. The CDR3, as DNA: TGTGCCAGCAGCGCTTCGACAGGAGGGAACACTGAAGCTTTCTTT.

The chain joins TRBV28 to TRBJ2-1; 7 nucleotides match TRBD2. V was clipped by 3 bases and J by 4 bases; unmatched bases: 0. The germline gives CDR1 MDHEN, CDR2 SYDVKM. CDR3 size: 13 residues. Here the CDR3 reads CASSFGGYNEQFF. The CDR3 DNA follows: TGTGCCAGCAGTTTCGGGGGGTACAATGAGCAGTTCTTC.

The chain joins TRBV2 to TRBJ2-5; 9 nucleotides line up with TRBD1. This CDR3 is 15 amino acids long. From germline, CDR1 is SNHLY and CDR2 FYNNEI. The V gene end was trimmed by 5 bases and the J gene end by 5 bases; junction bases not matched to a gene: 9. The CDR3 nucleotides are TGTGCCAGCAGTCCGACAGGGGGGTTCGTGGAGACCCAGTACTTC. It translates to CASSPTGGFVETQYF.

V usage is TRBV10-3 and J usage is TRBJ2-7, with D possibly called TRBD1 or TRBD2 (6 bases each). The V end lost 7 bases, the J end lost 4 bases, and 14 bases lay between the germline ends. This CDR3 has 13 residues. In germline, CDR1 is ENHRY, CDR2 SYGVKD. The CDR3 region has the DNA TGTGCCATCACGGGACTCGGGACATACGAGCAGTACTTC. Translated, it gives CAITGLGTYEQYF.

The chain uses TRBV19 and TRBJ1-1; D is perhaps TRBD1 (5 bases). V lost 7 bases and J lost 5, with 17 bases in between. The CDR3 loop spans 14 amino acids. The germline V gene has CDR1 LNHDA and CDR2 SQIVND (reference sequence). The CDR3 loop is CASIPRGRETEAFF. CDR3 DNA sequence: TGTGCCAGTATCCCCCGGGGGAGGGAGACTGAAGCTTTCTTT.

V is TRBV5-1 and J is TRBJ1-3; D is perhaps TRBD1 (5 bases). V dropped 0 bases and J dropped 8 bases, with 9 bases sitting between them. The CDR3 runs to 13 residues. Germline loops: CDR1 SGHRS, CDR2 YFSETQ. The CDR3 loop reads CASSLGGKDTIYF. CDR3 bases: TGCGCCAGCAGCTTGGGGGGGAAGGACACCATATATTTT.

This sequence joins TRBV28 and TRBJ2-1; 8 positions agree with TRBD2. V lost 1 base to trimming and J lost 7 bases; unmatched junction nucleotides: 9. The germline V gene has CDR1 MDHEN and CDR2 SYDVKM. This CDR3 region has 16 residues. This chain's CDR3 is CASSLFGTRSSNEQFF. The CDR3 nucleotides are TGTGCCAGCAGTTTATTCGGGACTAGGAGCTCTAATGAGCAGTTCTTC.

V gene TRBV15 combines with J gene TRBJ1-5; D gene unclear. Germline values: CDR1 LNHNV, CDR2 YYDKDF (reference sequence). Trimming took 3 bases from V and 6 from J, leaving 12 bases between them. The CDR3 loop spans 14 amino acids. Written as DNA, the CDR3 is TGTGCCACCAGCAGGGACTTTAACAGTCAGCCCCAGCATTTT. Translating gives CATSRDFNSQPQHF.

Here the CDR3 DNA reads TGTGCCAGCTCACCTCAGGGGGCCCTGAACACTGAAGCTTTCTTT. Its translation is CASSPQGALNTEAFF. The chain has TRBV18 and TRBJ1-1; TRBD1 aligns across 8 bases. Per the germline V gene, CDR1 is KGHSH and CDR2 is LQKENI. This CDR3 contains 15 residues. The trim removed 3 bases at V and 0 bases at J, leaving 3 bases unmatched.

The chain combines TRBV28 with TRBJ2-5; D uncertain. The CDR3 has 14 amino acids. The ends were cut back, 6 bases at V and 5 bases at J, with 16 bases in the middle. Per the germline V gene, CDR1 is MDHEN and CDR2 is SYDVKM. The CDR3 sequence is CASRGGVVRETQYF. For the CDR3, the DNA is TGTGCCAGCAGGGGTGGGGTGGTCAGGGAGACCCAGTACTTC.

The V and J genes are TRBV7-8 and TRBJ2-2, with 8 bases lining up with TRBD1. CDR3 length: 16 residues. Germline assignment: CDR1 SGHVS and CDR2 FQNEAQ. J lost 1 base, V lost 3 bases, and 4 bases had no gene match. Here the CDR3 reads CASSFSGTGNTGELFF. DNA for the CDR3: TGTGCCAGCAGCTTTTCCGGGACAGGGAACACCGGGGAGCTGTTTTTT.

V and J are TRBV6-1 and TRBJ2-7; D ambiguous. CDR1 is MNHNS, CDR2 SASEGT, per germline. Deletions cut 7 bases from V and 8 bases from J, with 15 bases between. The length of the CDR3 is 12 residues. Here the CDR3 reads CASTGISNQQYF. The CDR3 DNA is TGTGCCAGCACTGGGATCTCGAACCAGCAGTACTTC.